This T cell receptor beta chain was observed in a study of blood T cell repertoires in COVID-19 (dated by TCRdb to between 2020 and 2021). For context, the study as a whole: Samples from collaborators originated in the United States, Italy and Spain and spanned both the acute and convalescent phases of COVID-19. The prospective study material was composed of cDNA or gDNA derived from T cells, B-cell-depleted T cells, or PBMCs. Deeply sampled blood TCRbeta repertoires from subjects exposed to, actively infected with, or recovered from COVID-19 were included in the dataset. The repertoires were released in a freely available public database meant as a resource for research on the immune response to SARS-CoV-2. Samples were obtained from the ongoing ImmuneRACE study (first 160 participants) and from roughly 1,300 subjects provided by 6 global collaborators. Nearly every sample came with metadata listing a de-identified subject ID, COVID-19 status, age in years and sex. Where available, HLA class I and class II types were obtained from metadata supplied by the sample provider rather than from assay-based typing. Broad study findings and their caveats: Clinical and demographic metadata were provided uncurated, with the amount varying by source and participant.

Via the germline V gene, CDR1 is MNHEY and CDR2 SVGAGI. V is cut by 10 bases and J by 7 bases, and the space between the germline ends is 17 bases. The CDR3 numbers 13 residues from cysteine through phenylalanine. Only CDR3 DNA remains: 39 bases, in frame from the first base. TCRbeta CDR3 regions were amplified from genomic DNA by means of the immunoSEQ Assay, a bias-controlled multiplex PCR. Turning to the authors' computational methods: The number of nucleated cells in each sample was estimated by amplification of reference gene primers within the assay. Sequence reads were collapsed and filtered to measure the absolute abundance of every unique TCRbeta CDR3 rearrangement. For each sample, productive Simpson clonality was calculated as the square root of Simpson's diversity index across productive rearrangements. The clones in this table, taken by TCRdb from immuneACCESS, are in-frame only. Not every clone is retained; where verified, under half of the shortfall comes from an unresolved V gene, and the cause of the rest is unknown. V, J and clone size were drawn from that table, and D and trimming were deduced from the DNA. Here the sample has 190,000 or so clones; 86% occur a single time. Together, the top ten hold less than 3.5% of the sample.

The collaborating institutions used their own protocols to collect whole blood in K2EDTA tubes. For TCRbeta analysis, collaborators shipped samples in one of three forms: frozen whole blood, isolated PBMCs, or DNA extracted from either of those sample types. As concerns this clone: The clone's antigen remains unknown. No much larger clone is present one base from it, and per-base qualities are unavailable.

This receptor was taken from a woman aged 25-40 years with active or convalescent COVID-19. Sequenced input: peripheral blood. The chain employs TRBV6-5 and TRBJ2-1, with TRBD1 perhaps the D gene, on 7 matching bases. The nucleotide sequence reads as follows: TGTGCCACAGATGGGGCAGGGGGGAATGAGCAGTTCTTC. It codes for CATDGAGGNEQFF.